This T cell receptor beta chain was observed in a study of blood T cell repertoires in COVID-19. Study context: T cells, B-cell-depleted T cells, or PBMCs provided the cDNA or gDNA that served as material.

This study enrolled people aged roughly 18 to 89 from roughly 24 US geographic areas. Cohort placement rested on clinical history that participants reported themselves. Someone with COVID-19 had been met by exposed participants within 2 weeks before study entry. Data came from immunoSEQ multiplex PCR; TCRdb stores just in-frame clones and leaves some out. The sample lists 250,000 or so clones, around 90% seen once, with 2.8% in the top ten. This CDR3 has 16 residues. Germline assignment: CDR1 LGHDT and CDR2 YNNKEL (reference sequence). Comments on this clone: One end of the junction fails to match germline, which may point to a read error.

The receptor was derived from a man aged 40-49 years who had been exposed to COVID-19. The sample comprised PBMCs or T cells enriched from blood (not recorded which). The V and J genes are TRBV3-1 (or the pseudogene TRBV3-2) and TRBJ1-2; 10 positions agree with TRBD1. The CDR3 loop is CASSQVGGQGNSGYTF. For the CDR3, the DNA is TGTGCCAGCAGCCAAGTGGGGGGACAGGGGAACTCTGGCTACACCTTC.